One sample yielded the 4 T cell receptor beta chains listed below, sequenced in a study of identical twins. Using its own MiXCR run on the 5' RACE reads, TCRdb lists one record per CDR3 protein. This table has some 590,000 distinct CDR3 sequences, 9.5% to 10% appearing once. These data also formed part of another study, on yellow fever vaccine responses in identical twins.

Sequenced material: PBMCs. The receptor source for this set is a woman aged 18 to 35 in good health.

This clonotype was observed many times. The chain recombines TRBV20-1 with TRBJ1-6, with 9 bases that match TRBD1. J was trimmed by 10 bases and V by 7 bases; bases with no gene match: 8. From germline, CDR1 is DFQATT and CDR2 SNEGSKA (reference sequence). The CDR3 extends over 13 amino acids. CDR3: CSVMGQGLSPLHF. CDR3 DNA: TGCAGTGTTATGGGACAGGGACTGTCACCCCTCCACTTT.

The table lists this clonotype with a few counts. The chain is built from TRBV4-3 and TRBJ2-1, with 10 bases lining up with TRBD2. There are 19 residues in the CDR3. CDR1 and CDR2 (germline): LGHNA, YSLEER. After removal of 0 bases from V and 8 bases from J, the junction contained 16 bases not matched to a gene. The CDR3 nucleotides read TGCGCCAGCAGCCAAGATCTTGGGTTTGAGCGGGAGGGCATTTATGAGCAGTTCTTC. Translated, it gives CASSQDLGFEREGIYEQFF.

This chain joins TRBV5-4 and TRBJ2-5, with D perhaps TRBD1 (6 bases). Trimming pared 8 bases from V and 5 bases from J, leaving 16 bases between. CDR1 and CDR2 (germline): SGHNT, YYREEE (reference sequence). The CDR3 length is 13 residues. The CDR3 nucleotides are TGTGCCAGTGGACAGAAGGCCAGGGAGACCCAGTACTTC. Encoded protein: CASGQKARETQYF.

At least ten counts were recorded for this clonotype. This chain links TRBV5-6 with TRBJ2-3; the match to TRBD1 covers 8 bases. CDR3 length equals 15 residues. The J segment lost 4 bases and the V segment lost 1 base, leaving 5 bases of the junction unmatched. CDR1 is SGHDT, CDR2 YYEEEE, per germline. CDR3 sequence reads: CASSLLQGVSDTQYF. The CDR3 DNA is TGTGCCAGCAGCTTGTTACAGGGGGTTTCAGATACGCAGTATTTT.